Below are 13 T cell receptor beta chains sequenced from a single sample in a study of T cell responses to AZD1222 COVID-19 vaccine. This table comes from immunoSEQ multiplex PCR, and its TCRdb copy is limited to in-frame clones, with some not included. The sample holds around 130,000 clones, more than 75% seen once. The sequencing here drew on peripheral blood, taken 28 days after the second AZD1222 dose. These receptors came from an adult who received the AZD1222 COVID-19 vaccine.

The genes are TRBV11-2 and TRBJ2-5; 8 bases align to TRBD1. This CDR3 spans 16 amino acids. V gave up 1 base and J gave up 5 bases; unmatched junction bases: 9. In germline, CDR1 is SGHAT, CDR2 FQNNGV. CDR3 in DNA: TGTGCCAGCAGCTTAGGAACCCAGGGGGCCGGGGAGACCCAGTACTTC. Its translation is CASSLGTQGAGETQYF.

CDR3 sequence (DNA): TGTGCCAGCAGTCGGGGGGGCCCCTACGAGCAGTACTTC. Translation gives CASSRGGPYEQYF. The chain uses TRBV2 and TRBJ2-7; TRBD2 matches at 8 bases. Germline values: CDR1 SNHLY, CDR2 FYNNEI. CDR3 length: 13 amino acids. Losses at the gene ends were 5 bases for V and 2 bases for J; bases not matched to a gene: 2.

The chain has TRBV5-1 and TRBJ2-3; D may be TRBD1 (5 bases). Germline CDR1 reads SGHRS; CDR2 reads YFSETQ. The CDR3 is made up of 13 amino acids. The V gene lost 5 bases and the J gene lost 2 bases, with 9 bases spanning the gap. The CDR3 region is CASRQAPTDTQYF. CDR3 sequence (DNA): TGCGCCAGCAGACAGGCCCCCACAGATACGCAGTATTTT.

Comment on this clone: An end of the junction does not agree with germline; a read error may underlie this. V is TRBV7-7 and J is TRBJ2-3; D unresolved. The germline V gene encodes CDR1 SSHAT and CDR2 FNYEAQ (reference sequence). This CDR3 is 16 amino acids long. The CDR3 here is CASSARVTPSTDTQYF. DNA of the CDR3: TGTGCTAGCAGCGCTCGGGTCACCCCTAGCACAGATACGCAGTATTTT.

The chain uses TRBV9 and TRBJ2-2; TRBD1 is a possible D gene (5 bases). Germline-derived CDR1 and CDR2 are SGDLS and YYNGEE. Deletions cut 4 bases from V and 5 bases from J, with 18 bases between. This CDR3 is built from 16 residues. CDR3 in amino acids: CASSYSPDTKTGELFF. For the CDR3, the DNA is TGTGCCAGCAGCTACTCCCCGGACACTAAAACCGGGGAGCTGTTTTTT. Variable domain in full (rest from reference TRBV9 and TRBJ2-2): DSGVTQTPKHLITATGQRVTLRCSPRSGDLSVYWYQQSLDQGLQFLIQYYNGEERAKGNILERFSAQQFPDLHSELNLSSLELGDSALYFCASSYSPDTKTGELFFGEGSRLTVL.

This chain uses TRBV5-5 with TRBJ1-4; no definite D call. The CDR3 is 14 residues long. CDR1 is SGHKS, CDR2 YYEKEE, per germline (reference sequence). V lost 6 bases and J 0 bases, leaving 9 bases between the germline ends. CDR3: CASNRLATNEKLFF. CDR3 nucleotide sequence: TGTGCCAGCAACCGGTTAGCAACTAATGAAAAACTGTTTTTT. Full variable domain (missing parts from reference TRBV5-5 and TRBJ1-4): DAGVTQSPTHLIKTRGQQVTLRCSPISGHKSVSWYQQVLGQGPQFIFQYYEKEERGRGNFPDRFSARQFPNYSSELNVNALLLGDSALYLCASNRLATNEKLFFGSGTQLSVL.

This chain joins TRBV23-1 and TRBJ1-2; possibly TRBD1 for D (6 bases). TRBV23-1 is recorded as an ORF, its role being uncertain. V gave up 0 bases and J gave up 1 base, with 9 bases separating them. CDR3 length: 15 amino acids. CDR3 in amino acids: CASSQSPDSNYGYTF. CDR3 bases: TGCGCCAGCAGTCAATCGCCGGACAGTAACTATGGCTACACCTTC.

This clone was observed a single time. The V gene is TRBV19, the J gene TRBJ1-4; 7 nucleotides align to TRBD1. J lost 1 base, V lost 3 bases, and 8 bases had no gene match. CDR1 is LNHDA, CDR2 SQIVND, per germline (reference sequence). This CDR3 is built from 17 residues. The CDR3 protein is CASSIRGPKRTNEKLFF. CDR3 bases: TGTGCCAGTAGTATTAGGGGGCCCAAGCGAACTAATGAAAAACTGTTTTTT.

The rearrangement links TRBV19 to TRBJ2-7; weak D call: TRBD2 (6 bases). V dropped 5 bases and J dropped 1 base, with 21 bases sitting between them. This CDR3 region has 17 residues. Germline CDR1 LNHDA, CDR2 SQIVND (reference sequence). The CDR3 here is CASSSGGARSGSYEQYF. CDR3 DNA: TGTGCCAGTAGTTCGGGCGGGGCGCGGAGTGGATCCTACGAGCAGTACTTC.

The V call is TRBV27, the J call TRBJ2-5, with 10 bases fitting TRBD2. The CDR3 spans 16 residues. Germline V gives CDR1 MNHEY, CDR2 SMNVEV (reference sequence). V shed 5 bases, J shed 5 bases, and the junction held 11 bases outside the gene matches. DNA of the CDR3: TGTGCCAGCAGTCCGGGGCTAGCGGGAGAGAAGGAGACCCAGTACTTC. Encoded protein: CASSPGLAGEKETQYF.

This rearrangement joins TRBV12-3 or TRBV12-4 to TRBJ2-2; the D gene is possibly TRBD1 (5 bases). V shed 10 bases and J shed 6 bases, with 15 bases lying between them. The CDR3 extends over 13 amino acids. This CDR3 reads CATLSIRAGELFF. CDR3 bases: TGTGCCACCCTAAGTATCAGGGCCGGGGAGCTGTTTTTT.

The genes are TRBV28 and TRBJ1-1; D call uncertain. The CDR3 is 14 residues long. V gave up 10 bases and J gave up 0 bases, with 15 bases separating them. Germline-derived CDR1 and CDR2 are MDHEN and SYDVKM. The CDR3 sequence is CAIIPLHMNTEAFF. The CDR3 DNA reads TGTGCCATCATCCCCCTTCACATGAACACTGAAGCTTTCTTT. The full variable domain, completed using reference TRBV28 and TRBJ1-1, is DVKVTQSSRYLVKRTGEKVFLECVQDMDHENMFWYRQDPGLGLRLIYFSYDVKMKEKGDIPEGYSVSREKKERFSLILESASTNQTSMYLCAIIPLHMNTEAFFGQGTRLTVV.

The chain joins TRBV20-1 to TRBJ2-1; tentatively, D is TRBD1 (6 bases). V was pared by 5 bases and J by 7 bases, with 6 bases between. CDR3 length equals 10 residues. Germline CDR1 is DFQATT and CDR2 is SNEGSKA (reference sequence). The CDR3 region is CSAQGNEQFF. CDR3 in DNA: TGCAGTGCTCAGGGGAATGAGCAGTTCTTC.